This TCR beta chain is drawn from a study of CD8 T cells in Susac syndrome. In the multiple sclerosis control group, patients were treatment-naive and had stable or active relapsing-remitting disease. Reverse transcription of roughly 0.5 to 1 ug RNA used random hexamers. TCRdb re-called the immunoSEQ multiplex PCR reads with MiXCR, one entry per CDR3 protein. The sample carries around 270,000 distinct CDR3 sequences, about 89% recorded once. The CDR3 runs 14 residues. Germline V gene sequence: CDR1 SGDLS, CDR2 YYNGEE. Germline trimming cut 1 base from V and 6 bases from J; bases unmatched to any gene: 3.

The clonotype originates from a human donor with multiple sclerosis. Sequenced sample: CD8+ T cells from PBMCs. The chain has TRBV9 and TRBJ2-1, with TRBD2 identical over 8 bases. CDR3 region: CASSVSGLANEQFF. CDR3 in DNA: TGTGCCAGCAGCGTAAGTGGACTAGCCAATGAGCAGTTCTTC.